Below are 16 T cell receptor beta chains sequenced from a single sample in a study of blood T cells in healthy people across ages. A second PCR of about 7 to 12 cycles used a sample-barcoded 5' primer and a J-beta primer mix. MiXCR, applied by TCRdb to the 5' RACE reads, yields one record per CDR3 protein. The top ten hold 15% of the sample, which has about 650,000 distinct CDR3 sequences, around 32% seen once. Sequencing used blood. The source is a woman of 80 years or more in good health.

V gene TRBV6-2 or TRBV6-3 combines with J gene TRBJ1-2; the D is unclear. Germline values: CDR1 MNHEY, CDR2 SVGEGT. The CDR3 has 10 residues. Trimming pared 7 bases from V and 6 bases from J, leaving 6 bases between. The CDR3 is CASTGDGYTF. In DNA form, the CDR3 reads TGTGCCAGCACCGGGGATGGCTACACCTTC.

This clonotype was counted only a few times. CDR3 bases: TGCAGTGCTACGGGACAGGGGCCTTCATTTAACTATGGCTACACCTTC. Its protein is CSATGQGPSFNYGYTF. This chain links TRBV20-1 with TRBJ1-2; 10 bases agree with TRBD1. J lost 1 base, V lost 4 bases, and 9 bases had no gene match. The CDR3 has 16 amino acids. CDR1 is DFQATT, CDR2 SNEGSKA, per germline (reference sequence).

This clonotype was seen at least ten times. The chain employs TRBV7-2 and TRBJ2-7; no reliable D call. Germline assignment: CDR1 SGHTA and CDR2 FQGNSA. The CDR3 contains 11 residues. V lost 5 bases and J lost 6, with 8 bases in between. CDR3 DNA sequence: TGTGCCAGCAGCCGCGGAAGCGAGCAGTACTTC. This gives the protein CASSRGSEQYF.

The chain uses TRBV5-5 and TRBJ2-4; D remains unclear. V was pared by 5 bases and J by 2 bases, with 23 bases between. Per germline, CDR1 SGHKS and CDR2 YYEKEE (reference sequence). The CDR3 has 18 residues. CDR3: CASSFSRSESYSKNIQYF. In DNA, the CDR3 is TGTGCCAGCAGTTTTAGTCGTTCGGAGTCTTACTCCAAAAACATTCAGTACTTC.

For the CDR3, the DNA is TGCGCCAGCAGCTTGGCCTTATCGACAGGCAATGAGCAGTTCTTC. It is translated as CASSLALSTGNEQFF. The chain is built from TRBV5-1 and TRBJ2-1, with TRBD1 as a possible D gene (6 bases). Trimming shortened V by 0 bases and J by 6 bases, and 13 bases separated the two germline ends. Per germline, CDR1 SGHRS and CDR2 YFSETQ. The CDR3 consists of 15 residues.

A note on this clonotype: With a much larger clone just one base away, this may be a read error. The CDR3 nucleotides are TGCGCCAGCAGTGATCCCCCAGGGGCTGGCTGCACCTTC. Translated, it gives CASSDPPGAGCTF. The gene calls are TRBV10-2 and TRBJ1-2; D is perhaps TRBD1 (6 bases). The germline gives CDR1 WSHSY, CDR2 SAAADI. CDR3 length equals 13 residues.

The chain carries TRBV30 and TRBJ1-2; D is undetermined. V lost 5 bases to trimming and J lost 13 bases, with 17 bases between them. The CDR3 has 11 residues. Per germline, CDR1 GTSNPN and CDR2 SVGIG (reference sequence). CDR3 DNA: TGTGCCTGGTTCCAGTTTGGGGAGATCACCTTC. Encoded protein: CAWFQFGEITF. Variable domain in full (rest from reference TRBV30 and TRBJ1-2): SQTIHQWPATLVQPVGSPLSLECTVEGTSNPNLYWYRQAAGRGLQLLFYSVGIGQISSEVPQNLSASRPQDRQFILSSKKLLLSDSGFYLCAWFQFGEITFGSGTRLTVV.

At least ten counts were recorded for this clonotype. The chain combines TRBV5-5 with TRBJ2-3; 7 bases line up with TRBD2. The germline CDR1 and CDR2 sequences are SGHKS and YYEKEE (reference sequence). This CDR3 comprises 16 residues. The ends lost 3 bases at V and 6 bases at J; junction bases unmatched: 13. The CDR3 here is CASSSPTSPAQDTQYF. The CDR3 bases are TGTGCCAGCAGCTCCCCGACTAGCCCCGCACAGGATACGCAGTATTTT.

Ten or more counts support this clonotype. An end of the junction differs from the germline gene, which may be a read error. The genes are TRBV7-7 and TRBJ2-5, with a weak D call TRBD2 (7 bases). Germline assignment: CDR1 SSHAT and CDR2 FNYEAQ (reference sequence). There are 15 residues in the CDR3. CDR3 nucleotide sequence: TGTGCTAGCAGCAAATCGGGGGGACAACAAGAGACCCAGTACTTC. Amino acids: CASSKSGGQQETQYF.

The chain has TRBV12-3 or TRBV12-4 and TRBJ2-3, with D uncertain. The CDR3 loop spans 14 amino acids. Trimming left V 7 bases short and J 0 bases short, with 11 bases between. CDR3 in DNA: TGTGCCAGCAAACTACGGGTGAGCACAGATACGCAGTATTTT. It specifies CASKLRVSTDTQYF.

The chain links TRBV5-1 to TRBJ1-2; D remains ambiguous. The CDR3 loop spans 12 amino acids. Germline V gives CDR1 SGHRS, CDR2 YFSETQ. V lost 5 bases, J lost 4 bases, and 9 bases lay in between. CDR3 sequence reads: CASSYGVYGYTF. The CDR3, as DNA: TGCGCCAGCAGTTATGGTGTCTATGGCTACACCTTC.

CDR3 region: CASSLSGTPEAFF. The CDR3 coding sequence is TGTGCCAGCAGCTTATCCGGGACACCTGAAGCTTTCTTT. J is TRBJ1-1 and V is TRBV7-9, with D possibly TRBD1 on 6 matching bases. This CDR3 has 13 amino acids. The germline gives CDR1 SEHNR, CDR2 FQNEAQ (reference sequence). With 2 bases removed from V and 6 bases from J, the gap between germline ends came to 10 bases.

This clonotype showed up many times. This chain links TRBV29-1 with TRBJ2-5, with D perhaps TRBD1 or TRBD2 (5 bases each). Trimming took off 4 bases at V and 7 bases at J, with 13 bases between the two ends. The CDR3 covers 12 residues. Germline V CDR1 and CDR2: SQVTM, ANQGSEA. The CDR3, as DNA: TGCAGCGTTGGAGGGCTGCAGGGGACCCAGTACTTC. Translation gives CSVGGLQGTQYF.

The table lists this clonotype with a few counts. This chain connects TRBV7-2 to TRBJ2-3; 10 bases fit TRBD2. The CDR3 contains 19 residues. V dropped 4 bases and J dropped 0; count of bases not matched to a gene: 13. Germline loops: CDR1 SGHTA, CDR2 FQGNSA. DNA for the CDR3: TGTGCCAGCAGCTCCTTGGGACTAGCGCAGAATACTAGCACAGATACGCAGTATTTT. This gives the protein CASSSLGLAQNTSTDTQYF.

This clonotype appeared a few times. J is TRBJ2-1 and V is TRBV9; 8 bases line up with TRBD1. Germline lookup yields CDR1 SGDLS and CDR2 YYNGEE. V was pared by 1 base and J by 4 bases, with 7 bases of the junction left unmatched. The CDR3 length is 16 residues. The CDR3 DNA reads as TGTGCCAGCAGCGTAACACCGGGACAGGAGTACAATGAGCAGTTCTTC. Translated, it gives CASSVTPGQEYNEQFF.

The table lists this clonotype with a few counts. The rearrangement joins TRBV12-3 or TRBV12-4 to TRBJ1-1; 10 nucleotides line up with TRBD1. V gave up 6 bases and J gave up 10 bases; unmatched junction bases: 5. The CDR3 length is 12 residues. The CDR3, as DNA: TGTGCCAGCAGAAGACAGGGGGCGCGAGCTTTCTTT. Translation gives CASRRQGARAFF.